Sequencing of this TCR beta chain was carried out in a study of T cell changes during pregnancy in multiple sclerosis. TCRdb keeps only in-frame clones here, not all; method: immunoSEQ multiplex PCR. Of 29,000 or so clones in the sample, more than 90% were seen once. The V and J ends lost 1 base and 4 bases respectively, with 6 bases between them. The CDR3 covers 13 residues. The germline V gene has CDR1 SGDLS and CDR2 YYNGEE. The chain links TRBV9 to TRBJ1-3; D gene uncertain. The TCR originated in a female donor with multiple sclerosis, enrolled in a pregnancy study. The sample consisted of CD4+ T cells from peripheral blood mononuclear cells, taken in the first trimester of pregnancy. The CDR3 loop reads CASSVSRGNTIYF. In DNA, the CDR3 is TGTGCCAGCAGCGTATCCAGGGGAAACACCATATATTTT.